This T cell receptor (beta chain) comes out of a study of blood T cell repertoires in COVID-19. Study-wide background: The study drew acute and convalescent COVID-19 samples from the United States, Italy and Spain.

Original handling: Estimated nucleated cell counts came from reference gene primer amplification. Clones were read by immunoSEQ multiplex PCR, and TCRdb kept only the in-frame ones, dropping some. From that table come the V and J calls and clone size; the DNA was used to work out D and trimming. The sample yields roughly 250,000 clones, 88% seen once. Unmatched junction bases numbered 3, after V lost 2 bases and J lost 1 base. Germline CDR1 is KGHSH and CDR2 is LQKENI. The CDR3 length is 16 residues. Those enrolled, adults aged roughly 18 to 89 years, came from about two dozen US areas. The clonotype originates from a woman between 45 and 65 years old who had recovered from COVID-19. Sample: PBMCs or T cells enriched from blood (not recorded which). The V gene is TRBV18, the J gene TRBJ2-2, with 8 bases that match TRBD1. Here the CDR3 reads CASSPYGTGNTGELFF. CDR3 in DNA: TGTGCCAGCTCACCATACGGGACAGGGAACACCGGGGAGCTGTTTTTT.